One sample yielded the 17 T cell receptor beta chains listed below, sequenced in a study of control samples from healthy donors and cancer patients. The data were produced by immunoSEQ multiplex PCR, yet TCRdb's version contains in-frame clones alone and is incomplete. The data hold about 89,000 clones, with about nine tenths observed a single time. Material: blood. These receptors all come from a man in his thirties or forties in good health.

The chain is built from TRBV10-3 and TRBJ2-2; 7 nucleotides match TRBD1. This CDR3 contains 19 residues. Trimming cost V 3 bases and J 6 bases; bases outside gene matches: 19. Germline V gives CDR1 ENHRY, CDR2 SYGVKD. CDR3 nucleotide sequence: TGTGCCATCAGTGACCCTAGGGGACAGATTAATATAGGCGCCGGGGAGCTGTTTTTT. Translated: CAISDPRGQINIGAGELFF.

The chain has TRBV3-1 (or the pseudogene TRBV3-2) and TRBJ2-3, with 7 bases fitting TRBD2. Germline assignment: CDR1 LGHDT and CDR2 YNNKEL (reference sequence). V lost 1 base to trimming and J lost 3 bases; unmatched junction nucleotides: 4. The CDR3 is made up of 15 amino acids. The CDR3, as DNA: TGTGCCAGCAGCCAAGGGACTAGTAGAACAGATACGCAGTATTTT. This encodes CASSQGTSRTDTQYF.

In this sample, this clone turned up a few times. V is TRBV27 and J is TRBJ2-6, with D uncertain. Germline V gives CDR1 MNHEY, CDR2 SMNVEV (reference sequence). Trimming stripped 3 bases from V and 0 bases from J, with 3 bases between. The CDR3 extends over 14 amino acids. CDR3 protein: CASSFYSGANVLTF. The CDR3 region has the DNA TGTGCCAGCAGTTTCTACTCTGGGGCCAACGTCCTGACTTTC.

V and J are TRBV12-5 and TRBJ2-1; 11 bases line up with TRBD2. Germline-derived CDR1 and CDR2 are LGHNT and FRNRAP. The CDR3 is 16 residues long. Trimming at V came to 2 bases and at J to 3 bases, leaving 3 bases not matched to a gene. The chain's CDR3 is CASGLLAGGLYNEQFF. In nucleotides, the CDR3 is TGTGCTAGTGGTTTGTTAGCGGGGGGGCTCTACAATGAGCAGTTCTTC.

The chain has TRBV2 and TRBJ2-1; possibly TRBD1 for D (5 bases). Trimming pared 1 base from V and 8 bases from J, leaving 12 bases between. The length of the CDR3 is 14 residues. CDR1 and CDR2 from the germline V gene are SNHLY and FYNNEI. This chain's CDR3 is CASSEVAGRDEQFF. The CDR3 DNA sequence: TGTGCCAGCAGTGAAGTCGCAGGGCGCGATGAGCAGTTCTTC.

The rearrangement uses TRBV29-1 and TRBJ1-1; D remains ambiguous. This CDR3 is built from 12 residues. The germline V gene encodes CDR1 SQVTM and CDR2 ANQGSEA. Trimming left V 5 bases short and J 0 bases short, with 7 bases between. This CDR3 reads CSVRRVNTEAFF. DNA for the CDR3: TGCAGCGTTCGAAGGGTGAACACTGAAGCTTTCTTT. Together with reference TRBV29-1 and TRBJ1-1, the CDR3 gives the full variable domain: SAVISQKPSRDICQRGTSLTIQCQVDSQVTMMFWYRQQPGQSLTLIATANQGSEATYESGFVIDKFPISRPNLTFSTLTVSNMSPEDSSIYLCSVRRVNTEAFFGQGTRLTVV.

This clone showed up just a few times. The chain joins TRBV28 to TRBJ1-4; 9 bases align to TRBD1. CDR1 and CDR2 from the germline V gene are MDHEN and SYDVKM. V gave up 6 bases and J gave up 11 bases; unmatched junction bases: 10. The length of the CDR3 is 14 residues. The CDR3 nucleotides read TGTGCCAGCAGAACCTACAGGGGGCAGGTCAAACTGTTTTTT. This encodes CASRTYRGQVKLFF.

DNA for the CDR3: TGCGCCAGCAGCCAAGATGCGGGGGGTGTGGGAAACATTCAGTACTTC. Its translation is CASSQDAGGVGNIQYF. The genes are TRBV4-1 and TRBJ2-4; 8 nucleotides agree with TRBD2. J was trimmed by 6 bases and V by 0 bases; bases with no gene match: 7. Germline lookup yields CDR1 MGHRA and CDR2 YSYEKL. The CDR3 totals 16 residues.

This clone was seen once. V is TRBV6-5 and J is TRBJ1-3; D unresolved. CDR1 and CDR2 (germline): MNHEY, SVGAGI. The CDR3 is made up of 11 amino acids. Trimming took off 8 bases at V and 5 bases at J, with 7 bases between the two ends. The CDR3 is CASDERNTIYF. The CDR3 DNA is TGTGCCAGCGACGAGAGAAACACCATATATTTT.

The chain uses TRBV5-1 and TRBJ1-4; 10 bases fit TRBD1. With V trimmed by 4 bases and J by 2 bases, 5 bases remained unmatched. From germline, CDR1 is SGHRS and CDR2 YFSETQ. The CDR3 contains 16 residues. The CDR3 is CASSQDRGGTNEKLFF. CDR3 coding DNA: TGCGCCAGCAGCCAGGACAGGGGGGGCACTAATGAAAAACTGTTTTTT. Supplemented by reference TRBV5-1 and TRBJ1-4, the full variable domain reads KAGVTQTPRYLIKTRGQQVTLSCSPISGHRSVSWYQQTPGQGLQFLFEYFSETQRNKGNFPGRFSGRQFSNSRSEMNVSTLELGDSALYLCASSQDRGGTNEKLFFGSGTQLSVL.

This rearrangement joins TRBV19 to TRBJ1-1; D call uncertain. Looked up from germline, CDR1 is LNHDA and CDR2 is SQIVND (reference sequence). V was trimmed by 2 bases and J by 0 bases, leaving 10 bases between them. The CDR3 consists of 15 residues. DNA of the CDR3: TGTGCCAGTAGTATAACCGGGAATTTGAACACTGAAGCTTTCTTT. Encoded protein: CASSITGNLNTEAFF.

V gene TRBV11-2 combines with J gene TRBJ2-5; a weak D match, TRBD2 (6 bases). Trimming pared 1 base from V and 5 bases from J, leaving 14 bases between. There are 15 residues in the CDR3. CDR1 is SGHAT and CDR2 is FQNNGV in the germline V gene. The CDR3 DNA follows: TGTGCCAGCAGCTTAGGGGGCGGGGTCCGGGAGACCCAGTACTTC. This encodes CASSLGGGVRETQYF.

V is TRBV4-1 and J is TRBJ1-2; no definite D call. Trimming pared 0 bases from V and 1 base from J, leaving 3 bases between. Germline loops: CDR1 MGHRA, CDR2 YSYEKL. The CDR3 has 13 residues. CDR3 nucleotide sequence: TGCGCCAGCAGCCAAGATCGTAACTATGGCTACACCTTC. Translated, it gives CASSQDRNYGYTF.

This rearrangement joins TRBV10-3 to TRBJ2-7; TRBD2 is a possible D gene (5 bases). CDR3 length: 15 amino acids. Germline V gene lookup returns CDR1 ENHRY and CDR2 SYGVKD. V gave up 9 bases and J gave up 3 bases, with 21 bases separating them. CDR3 bases: TGTGCCATTGGTCTGACCCCCGGTGAGGGCTACGAGCAGTACTTC. Translating it yields CAIGLTPGEGYEQYF.

This clone was picked up one time. V is TRBV7-8 and J is TRBJ1-6; TRBD1 matches 7 bases. The ends lost 2 bases at V and 9 bases at J; junction bases unmatched: 16. The CDR3 has 18 amino acids. Germline CDR1 is SGHVS and CDR2 is FQNEAQ. The CDR3 protein is CASSLTRWRQGGSSPLHF. CDR3 nucleotides: TGTGCCAGCAGCTTAACCAGGTGGAGACAGGGAGGGAGTTCACCCCTCCACTTT.

V gene TRBV10-3 combines with J gene TRBJ2-7, with D perhaps TRBD1 (5 bases). Trimming stripped 6 bases from V and 0 bases from J, with 18 bases between. The germline V gene has CDR1 ENHRY and CDR2 SYGVKD. The CDR3 length is 16 residues. CDR3 amino acids: CAISSSQADSSYEQYF. CDR3 in DNA: TGTGCCATCAGCTCCTCACAGGCCGACAGCTCCTACGAGCAGTACTTC.

J is TRBJ2-1 and V is TRBV5-1, with a weak D call TRBD2 (6 bases). The V end lost 0 bases, the J end lost 6 bases, and 13 bases lay between the germline ends. The V gene's germline CDR1 is SGHRS and CDR2 YFSETQ. The CDR3 length is 15 residues. The CDR3 reads CASSLGSRESNEQFF. In DNA form, the CDR3 reads TGCGCCAGCAGCTTGGGGTCCCGGGAGTCCAATGAGCAGTTCTTC.